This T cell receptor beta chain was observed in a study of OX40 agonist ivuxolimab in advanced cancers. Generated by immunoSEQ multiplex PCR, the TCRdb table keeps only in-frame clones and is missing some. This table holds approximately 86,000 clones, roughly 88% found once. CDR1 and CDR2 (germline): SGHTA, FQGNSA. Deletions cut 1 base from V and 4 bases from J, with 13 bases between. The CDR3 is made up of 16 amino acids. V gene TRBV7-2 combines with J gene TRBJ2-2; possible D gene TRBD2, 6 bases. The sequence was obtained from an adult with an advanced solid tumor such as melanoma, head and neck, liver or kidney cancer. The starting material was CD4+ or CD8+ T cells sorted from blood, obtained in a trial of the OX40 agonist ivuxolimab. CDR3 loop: CASSLVMRDRTGELFF. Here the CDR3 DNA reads TGTGCCAGCAGCTTAGTGATGCGGGATCGCACCGGGGAGCTGTTTTTT.